This is a list of T cell receptor beta chains from one sample in a study of blood T cell repertoires in COVID-19. Only in-frame clones appear in the TCRdb table, and some are missing; sequencing was by immunoSEQ multiplex PCR. The data contain a few hundred thousand clones, 75% to 90% of them seen just once; the ten biggest clones take up under 2.5%. Sequencing input: peripheral blood. The source of these receptors is a man aged 45 to 65 with acute or convalescent COVID-19. Both conserved end residues are part of each CDR3. The D gene is left open where the match is weak. Only some rows state a clone size, as once, few, many or a class for expanded clones.

d_call clone_size cdr3_length j_call v_call cdr3_nt cdr3_aa
NA NA 14 TRBJ1-4 TRBV6-5 TGTGCCAGCAAATCAGATTCAACTAATGAAAAACTGTTTTTT CASKSDSTNEKLFF
TRBD1 NA 14 TRBJ1-1 TRBV27 TGTGCCAGCAGACAGACTACAGGGGTCACTGAAGCTTTCTTT CASRQTTGVTEAFF
NA NA 14 TRBJ2-5 TRBV15 TGTGCCACCAGCAGAGAAGCGAGTTGGGAGACCCAGTACTTC CATSREASWETQYF
NA NA 13 TRBJ1-1 TRBV5-1 TGCGCCAGCAGCTCGACCGGGGTCGTGGAAGCTTTCTTT CASSSTGVVEAFF
NA NA 13 TRBJ1-2 TRBV11-3 TGTGCCAGCAGCTCCCAGGGGATCGATGGCTACACCTTC CASSSQGIDGYTF
TRBD1 NA 15 TRBJ2-5 TRBV3-1/TRBV3-2 TGTGCCAGCAGCCTCAGGCCGGGACAGGGGGCCCCCCAGTACTTC CASSLRPGQGAPQYF
TRBD1 NA 15 TRBJ2-5 TRBV9 TGTGCCAGCGGGATACAGGGGGTAATAGGTGAGACCCAGTACTTC CASGIQGVIGETQYF
TRBD1 NA 14 TRBJ1-1 TRBV30 TGTGCCTGGACAAAGGGGGCCATAAACACTGAAGCTTTCTTT CAWTKGAINTEAFF
NA NA 10 TRBJ2-5 TRBV2 TGTGCCAGCAGTCGGGAGACCCAGTACTTC CASSRETQYF
NA few 15 TRBJ2-3 TRBV6-4 TGTGCCAGGTTTGGGCACCGCTGCACGCCAGATACGCAGTATTTT CARFGHRCTPDTQYF
NA NA 14 TRBJ1-1 TRBV2 TGTGCCAGCAGTGAGGAGGGTATGAACACTGAAGCTTTCTTT CASSEEGMNTEAFF
TRBD1 NA 15 TRBJ1-6 TRBV6-5 TGTGCCAGCAGTTACGGGGGGACAGTGTCTTCACCCCTCCACTTT CASSYGGTVSSPLHF
NA NA 14 TRBJ2-3 TRBV9 NA CASSVGFGAGGEYF
TRBD1 NA 13 TRBJ2-7 TRBV29-1 TGCAGCGCAATGACAGGGAGCTCCTACGAGCAGTACTTC CSAMTGSSYEQYF
NA NA 14 TRBJ1-5 TRBV27 TGTGCCAGCAGTCTGGCTTATGGCAATCAGCCCCAGCATTTT CASSLAYGNQPQHF
TRBD1 NA 13 TRBJ2-7 TRBV19 TGTGCCAGTAGTCGGACAGGGGACGGCGAGCAGTACTTC CASSRTGDGEQYF
NA once 16 TRBJ1-5 TRBV6-1 TGTGCCAGCAGTGAAGCGCTTCTGGGCGGCAATCAGCCCCAGCATTTT CASSEALLGGNQPQHF
TRBD2 NA 18 TRBJ2-1 TRBV13 TGTGCCAGCAGCTTAGGAACCGAACTAGCGGGGGGTAGCTATGAGCAGTTCTTC CASSLGTELAGGSYEQFF
TRBD2 NA 15 TRBJ2-1 TRBV4-2 TGTGCCAGCAGCCAGGGTAGCGGGGGGAGTTATGAGCAGTTCTTC CASSQGSGGSYEQFF
NA NA 13 TRBJ2-5 TRBV5-1 TGCGCCAGCAGCTTGCCAGGGGAGGAGACCCAGTACTTC CASSLPGEETQYF
NA NA 14 TRBJ1-2 TRBV2 TGTGCCAGCAGCCCCGGCGGTTTAGGATATGGCTACACCTTC CASSPGGLGYGYTF
TRBD2 NA 15 TRBJ2-3 TRBV7-9 TGTGCCAGCAGCTTTGCGGGGGGGTTCGCAGATACGCAGTATTTT CASSFAGGFADTQYF
NA once 14 TRBJ2-3 TRBV18 TGTGCCAGCTCACCAGGGAGTAACACAGATACGCAGTATTTT CASSPGSNTDTQYF
TRBD2 once 14 TRBJ2-1 TRBV5-5 TGTGCCAGCTACCCGTGGGGGGGCTACAATGAGCAGTTCTTC CASYPWGGYNEQFF
NA NA 15 TRBJ2-6 TRBV19 TGTGCCAGTAGAAGAGACCGGGCTGGGGCCAACGTCCTGACTTTC CASRRDRAGANVLTF
NA NA 11 TRBJ1-5 TRBV20-1 TGCAGTGCTAGAGATGGGGCGCCCCAGCATTTT CSARDGAPQHF
TRBD1 once 16 TRBJ2-5 TRBV5-1 TGCGCCAGCAGTTGGGACAGGTCTTACCCTCAAGAGACCCAGTACTTC CASSWDRSYPQETQYF
TRBD1 NA 16 TRBJ2-2 TRBV5-1 TGCGCCAGCAGCTTGGCTCCGACAGGGTCGGGCGGGGAGCTGTTTTTT CASSLAPTGSGGELFF
NA NA 14 TRBJ1-4 TRBV19 TGTGCCAGTAGTATGGAGGGGCTCAATGAAAAACTGTTTTTT CASSMEGLNEKLFF
TRBD2 NA 14 TRBJ2-1 TRBV18 TGTGCCAGCTCACCAGGCGGGGGAGCCGCGGAGCAGTTCTTC CASSPGGGAAEQFF
TRBD1 NA 15 TRBJ1-1 TRBV6-5 TGTGCCAGCAGCCCGGGGACAGGGATTTCCGCTGAAGCTTTCTTT CASSPGTGISAEAFF
TRBD1 NA 15 TRBJ1-3 TRBV6-6 TGTGCCAGCAGTCCACAGGGGGCTATTGGAAACACCATATATTTT CASSPQGAIGNTIYF
NA NA 13 TRBJ1-5 TRBV6-5 TGTGCCAGCAGTAAACAGCAAAATCAGCCCCAGCATTTT CASSKQQNQPQHF
TRBD1 once 14 TRBJ1-2 TRBV4-2 TGTGCCAGCAGCCCCGGACAGGTTCGTTATGGCTACACCTTC CASSPGQVRYGYTF
NA NA 14 TRBJ2-3 TRBV9 TGTGCCAGCAGCGTAGGTCCTAGCACAGATACGCAGTATTTT CASSVGPSTDTQYF
TRBD1 NA 17 TRBJ1-6 TRBV4-1 TGCGCCAGCAGCCAAGTACAAACAGGGGGCAATAATTCACCCCTCCACTTT CASSQVQTGGNNSPLHF
NA NA 14 TRBJ2-1 TRBV11-3 TGTGCCAGCAGCCCGAGGGAGGCCGGCGATGAGCAGTTCTTC CASSPREAGDEQFF